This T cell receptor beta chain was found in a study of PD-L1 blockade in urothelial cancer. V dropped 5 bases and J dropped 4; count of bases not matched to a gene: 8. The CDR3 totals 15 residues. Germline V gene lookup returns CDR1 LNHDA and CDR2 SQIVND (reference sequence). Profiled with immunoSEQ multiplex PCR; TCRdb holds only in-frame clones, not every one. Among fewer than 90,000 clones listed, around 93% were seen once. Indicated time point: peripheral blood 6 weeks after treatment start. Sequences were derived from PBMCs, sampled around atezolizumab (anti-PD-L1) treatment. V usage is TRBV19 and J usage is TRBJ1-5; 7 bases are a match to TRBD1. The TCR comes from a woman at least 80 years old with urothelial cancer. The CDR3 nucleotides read TGTGCCAGTAGTCCGGAGGGACAGAGAAATCAGCCCCAGCATTTT. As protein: CASSPEGQRNQPQHF.